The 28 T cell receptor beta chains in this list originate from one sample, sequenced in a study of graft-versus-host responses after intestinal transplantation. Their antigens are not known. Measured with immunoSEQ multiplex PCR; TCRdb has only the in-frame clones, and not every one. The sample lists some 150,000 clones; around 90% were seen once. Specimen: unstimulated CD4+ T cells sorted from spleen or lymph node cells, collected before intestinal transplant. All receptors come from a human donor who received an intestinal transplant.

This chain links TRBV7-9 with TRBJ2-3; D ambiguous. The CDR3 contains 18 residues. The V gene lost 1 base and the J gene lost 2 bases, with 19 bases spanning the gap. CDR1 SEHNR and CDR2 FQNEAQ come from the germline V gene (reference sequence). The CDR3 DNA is TGTGCCAGCAGCTTAGGGCAACTTGGGCGGTATTACACAGATACGCAGTATTTT. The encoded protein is CASSLGQLGRYYTDTQYF.

The CDR3 loop reads CASSVTELRDRAQHF. The CDR3 bases are TGTGCCAGCAGTGTGACGGAGCTCCGGGATAGGGCCCAGCATTTT. The J gene is TRBJ1-5, the V gene TRBV28, with unresolved D. The germline gives CDR1 MDHEN, CDR2 SYDVKM. The CDR3 covers 15 residues. Between the trimmed V and J ends, which lost 5 bases and 11 bases, there was a span of 22 bases.

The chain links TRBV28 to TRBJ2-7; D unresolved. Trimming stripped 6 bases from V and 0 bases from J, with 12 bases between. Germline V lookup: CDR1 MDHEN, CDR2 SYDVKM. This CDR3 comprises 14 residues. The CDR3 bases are TGTGCCAGCAGCGCCCCCCCGCTCTCCTACGAGCAGTACTTC. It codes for CASSAPPLSYEQYF.

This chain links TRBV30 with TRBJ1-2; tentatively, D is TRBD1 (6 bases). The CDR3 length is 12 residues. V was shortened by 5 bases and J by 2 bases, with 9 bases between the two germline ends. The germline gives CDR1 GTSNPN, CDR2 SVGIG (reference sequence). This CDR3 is CAWAGQNYGYTF. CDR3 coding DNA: TGTGCCTGGGCAGGACAGAACTATGGCTACACCTTC.

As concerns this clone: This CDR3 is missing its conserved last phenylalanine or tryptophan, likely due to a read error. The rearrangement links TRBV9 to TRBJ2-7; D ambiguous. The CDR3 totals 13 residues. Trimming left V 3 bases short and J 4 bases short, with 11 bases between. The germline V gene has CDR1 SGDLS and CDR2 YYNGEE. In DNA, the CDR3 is TGTGCCAGCAGCGCGGCCCCGACTTACGAGCAGTACCTC. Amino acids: CASSAAPTYEQYL.

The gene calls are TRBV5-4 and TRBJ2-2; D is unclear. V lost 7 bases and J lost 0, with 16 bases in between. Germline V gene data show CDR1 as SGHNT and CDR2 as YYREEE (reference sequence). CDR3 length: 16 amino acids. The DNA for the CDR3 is TGTGCCAGCGGAACCTTGGTCTCCTCGAACACCGGGGAGCTGTTTTTT. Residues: CASGTLVSSNTGELFF.

The CDR3, as DNA: TGTGCCAGCAGCTTAGGCGGCCAGTCATCCTACGAGCAGTACTTC. Its translation is CASSLGGQSSYEQYF. This chain joins TRBV7-8 and TRBJ2-5; no definite D call. The J call is doubtful: the DNA matches TRBJ2-7 better. CDR3 size: 15 residues. Germline CDR1 and CDR2: SGHVS and FQNEAQ.

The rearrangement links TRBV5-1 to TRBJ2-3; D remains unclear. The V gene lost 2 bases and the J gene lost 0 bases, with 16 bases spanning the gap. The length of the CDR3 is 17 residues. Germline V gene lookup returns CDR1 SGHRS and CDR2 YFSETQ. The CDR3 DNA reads TGCGCCAGCAGCTTACGGACGGGCCATTCTAGCACAGATACGCAGTATTTT. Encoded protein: CASSLRTGHSSTDTQYF. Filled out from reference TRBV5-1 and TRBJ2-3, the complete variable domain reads KAGVTQTPRYLIKTRGQQVTLSCSPISGHRSVSWYQQTPGQGLQFLFEYFSETQRNKGNFPGRFSGRQFSNSRSEMNVSTLELGDSALYLCASSLRTGHSSTDTQYFGPGTRLTVL.

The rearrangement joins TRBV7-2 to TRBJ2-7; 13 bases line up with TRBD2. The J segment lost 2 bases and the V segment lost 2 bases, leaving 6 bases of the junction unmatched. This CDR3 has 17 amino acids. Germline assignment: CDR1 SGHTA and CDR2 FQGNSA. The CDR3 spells CASSLPRTSGSPYEQYF. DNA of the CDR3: TGTGCCAGCAGCTTACCCCGGACTAGCGGGAGCCCCTACGAGCAGTACTTC.

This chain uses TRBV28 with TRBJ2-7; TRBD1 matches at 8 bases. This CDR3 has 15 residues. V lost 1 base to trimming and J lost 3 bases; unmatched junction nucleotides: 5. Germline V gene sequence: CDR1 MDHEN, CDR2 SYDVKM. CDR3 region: CASSLLQGVNYEQYF. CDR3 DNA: TGTGCCAGCAGTTTATTACAGGGGGTTAACTACGAGCAGTACTTC.

CDR3 protein: CASSQDFTDTQYF. CDR3 nucleotides: TGTGCCAGCAGCCAGGACTTCACAGATACGCAGTATTTT. The V and J genes are TRBV7-3 and TRBJ2-3, with a weak D call TRBD2 (5 bases). The CDR3 loop spans 13 amino acids. Trimming left V 5 bases short and J 2 bases short, with 8 bases between. The germline V gene has CDR1 SGHTA and CDR2 FQGTGA.

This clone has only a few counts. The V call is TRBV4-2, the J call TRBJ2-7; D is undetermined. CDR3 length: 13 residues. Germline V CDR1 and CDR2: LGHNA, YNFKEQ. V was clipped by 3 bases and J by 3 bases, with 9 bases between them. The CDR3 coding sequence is TGTGCCAGCAGCCAGGCGCCTGTCTACGAGCAGTACTTC. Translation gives CASSQAPVYEQYF.

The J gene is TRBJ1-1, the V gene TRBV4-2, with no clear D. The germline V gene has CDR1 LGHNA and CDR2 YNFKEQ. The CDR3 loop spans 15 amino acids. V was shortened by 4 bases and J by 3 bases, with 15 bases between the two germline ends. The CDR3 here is CASSPRSKVDTEAFF. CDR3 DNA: TGTGCCAGCAGCCCCCGCTCAAAGGTGGACACTGAAGCTTTCTTT.

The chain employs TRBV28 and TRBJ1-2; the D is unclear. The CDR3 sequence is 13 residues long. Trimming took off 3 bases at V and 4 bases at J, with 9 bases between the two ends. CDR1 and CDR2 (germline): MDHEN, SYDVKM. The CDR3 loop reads CASSFGQRYGYTF. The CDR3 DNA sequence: TGTGCCAGCAGTTTTGGGCAGCGCTATGGCTACACCTTC.

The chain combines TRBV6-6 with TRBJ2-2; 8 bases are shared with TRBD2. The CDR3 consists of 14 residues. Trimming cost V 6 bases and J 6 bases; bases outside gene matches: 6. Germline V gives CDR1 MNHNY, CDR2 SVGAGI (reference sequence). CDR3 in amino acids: CASRGGLASGELFF. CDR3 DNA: TGTGCCAGCAGGGGAGGACTAGCCTCCGGGGAGCTGTTTTTT.

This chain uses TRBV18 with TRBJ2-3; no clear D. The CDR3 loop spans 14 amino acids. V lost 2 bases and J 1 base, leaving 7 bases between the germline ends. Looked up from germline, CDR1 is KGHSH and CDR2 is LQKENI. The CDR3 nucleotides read TGTGCCAGCTCACCAATCCAGGGCACAGATACGCAGTATTTT. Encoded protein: CASSPIQGTDTQYF.

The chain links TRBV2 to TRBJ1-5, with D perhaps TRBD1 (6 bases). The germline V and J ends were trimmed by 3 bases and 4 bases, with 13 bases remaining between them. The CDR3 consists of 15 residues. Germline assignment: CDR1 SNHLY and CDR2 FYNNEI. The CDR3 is CASSDTGGGNQPQHF. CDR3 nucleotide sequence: TGTGCCAGCAGTGATACTGGGGGCGGTAATCAGCCCCAGCATTTT.

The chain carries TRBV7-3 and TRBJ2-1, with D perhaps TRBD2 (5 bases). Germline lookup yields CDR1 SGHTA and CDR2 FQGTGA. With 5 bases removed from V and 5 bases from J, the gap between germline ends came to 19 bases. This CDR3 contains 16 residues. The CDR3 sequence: CASSRMVAGGHNEQFF. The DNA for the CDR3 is TGTGCCAGCAGCCGTATGGTAGCCGGCGGGCACAATGAGCAGTTCTTC.

The CDR3 nucleotides are TGTGCCAGTAGCGGGACAGGGGGCCTAAGAGAGACCCAGTACTTC. It yields the protein CASSGTGGLRETQYF. The J gene is TRBJ2-5, the V gene TRBV19, with TRBD1 matching over 12 bases. V lost 6 bases, J lost 4 bases, and 6 bases stayed unmatched. CDR1 and CDR2 (germline): LNHDA, SQIVND (reference sequence). The CDR3 spans 15 residues.

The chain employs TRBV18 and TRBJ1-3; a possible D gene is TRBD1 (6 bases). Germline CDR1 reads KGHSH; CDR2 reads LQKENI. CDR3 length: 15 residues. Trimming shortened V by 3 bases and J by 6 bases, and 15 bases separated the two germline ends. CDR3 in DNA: TGTGCCAGCTCACCTTTACAGGGTGGAGAAAACACCATATATTTT. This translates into CASSPLQGGENTIYF.

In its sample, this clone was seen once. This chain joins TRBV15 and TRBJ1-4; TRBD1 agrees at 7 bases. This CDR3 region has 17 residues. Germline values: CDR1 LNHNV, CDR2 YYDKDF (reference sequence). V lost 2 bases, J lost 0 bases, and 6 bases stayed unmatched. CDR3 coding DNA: TGTGCCACCAGCAGATTGTTGGGACAGTCAACTAATGAAAAACTGTTTTTT. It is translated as CATSRLLGQSTNEKLFF.

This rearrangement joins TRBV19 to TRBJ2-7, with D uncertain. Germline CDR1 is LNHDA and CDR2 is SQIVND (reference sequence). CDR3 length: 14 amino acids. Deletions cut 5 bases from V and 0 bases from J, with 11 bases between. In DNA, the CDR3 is TGTGCCAGTAGTCCGAGGACGGGCTCCTACGAGCAGTACTTC. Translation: CASSPRTGSYEQYF. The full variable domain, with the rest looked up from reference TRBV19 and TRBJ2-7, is DGGITQSPKYLFRKEGQNVTLSCEQNLNHDAMYWYRQDPGQGLRLIYYSQIVNDFQKGDIAEGYSVSREKKESFPLTVTSAQKNPTAFYLCASSPRTGSYEQYFGPGTRLTVT.

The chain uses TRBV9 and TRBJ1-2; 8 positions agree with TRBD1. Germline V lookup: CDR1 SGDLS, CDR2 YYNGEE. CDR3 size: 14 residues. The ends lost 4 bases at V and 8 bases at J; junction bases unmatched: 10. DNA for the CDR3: TGTGCCAGCAGCCTTGAAACAGGGGGAGGAGGCTACACCTTC. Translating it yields CASSLETGGGGYTF.

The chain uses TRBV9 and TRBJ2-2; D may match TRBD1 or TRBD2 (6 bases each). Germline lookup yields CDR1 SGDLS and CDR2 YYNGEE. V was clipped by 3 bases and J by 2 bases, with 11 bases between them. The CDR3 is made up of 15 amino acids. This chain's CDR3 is CASSATGTNTGELFF. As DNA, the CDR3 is TGTGCCAGCAGCGCTACAGGGACTAACACCGGGGAGCTGTTTTTT.

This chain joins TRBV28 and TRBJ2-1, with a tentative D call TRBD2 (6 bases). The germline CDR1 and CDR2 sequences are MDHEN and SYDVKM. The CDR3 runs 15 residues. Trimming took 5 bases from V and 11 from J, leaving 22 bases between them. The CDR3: CASSVGSGGPFKQFF. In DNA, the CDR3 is TGTGCCAGCAGTGTGGGGTCAGGAGGGCCATTCAAGCAGTTCTTC.

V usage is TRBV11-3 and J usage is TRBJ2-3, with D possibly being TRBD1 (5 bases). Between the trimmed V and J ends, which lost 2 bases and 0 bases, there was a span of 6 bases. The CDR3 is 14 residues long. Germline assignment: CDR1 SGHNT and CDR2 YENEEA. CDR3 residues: CASSLRGSTDTQYF. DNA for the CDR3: TGTGCCAGCAGCTTAAGGGGAAGCACAGATACGCAGTATTTT.

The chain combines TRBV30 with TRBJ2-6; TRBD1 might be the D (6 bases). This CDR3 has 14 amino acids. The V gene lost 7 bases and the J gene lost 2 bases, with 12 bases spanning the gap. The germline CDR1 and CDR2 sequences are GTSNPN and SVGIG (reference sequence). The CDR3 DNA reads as TGTGCCTACTCGGACAGCCCTGGGGCCAACGTCCTGACTTTC. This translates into CAYSDSPGANVLTF.

The CDR3 DNA follows: TGTGCCAGCAGTGAAGCAGAACTCGCGCCCCAGCATTTT. Amino acid sequence: CASSEAELAPQHF. This chain links TRBV2 with TRBJ1-5; D unresolved. The V and J ends lost 0 bases and 9 bases respectively, with 9 bases between them. CDR1 is SNHLY and CDR2 is FYNNEI in the germline V gene. The length of the CDR3 is 13 residues. The whole variable domain, remainder taken from reference TRBV2 and TRBJ1-5, is EPEVTQTPSHQVTQMGQEVILRCVPISNHLYFYWYRQILGQKVEFLVSFYNNEISEKSEIFDDQFSVERPDGSNFTLKIRSTKLEDSAMYFCASSEAELAPQHFGDGTRLSIL.